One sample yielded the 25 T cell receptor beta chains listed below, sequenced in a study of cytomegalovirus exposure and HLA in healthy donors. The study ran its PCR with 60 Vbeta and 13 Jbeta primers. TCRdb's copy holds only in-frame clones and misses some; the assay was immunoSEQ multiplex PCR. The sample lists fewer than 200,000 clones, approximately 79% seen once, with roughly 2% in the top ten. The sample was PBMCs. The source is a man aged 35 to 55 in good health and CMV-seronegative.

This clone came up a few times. CDR3 region: CASSPQDSSIAHYGYTF. CDR3 DNA: TGTGCCAGTAGTCCCCAGGACAGCTCGATAGCTCACTATGGCTACACCTTC. The chain uses TRBV19 and TRBJ1-2; D might be TRBD1 (6 bases). CDR3 size: 17 residues. Trimming stripped 5 bases from V and 3 bases from J, with 22 bases between. Per the germline V gene, CDR1 is LNHDA and CDR2 is SQIVND (reference sequence).

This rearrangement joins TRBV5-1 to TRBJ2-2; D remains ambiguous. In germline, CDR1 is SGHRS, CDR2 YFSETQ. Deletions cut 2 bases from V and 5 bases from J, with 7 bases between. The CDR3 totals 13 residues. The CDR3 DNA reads TGCGCCAGCAGCTTATCGGTGACCGGGGAGCTGTTTTTT. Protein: CASSLSVTGELFF.

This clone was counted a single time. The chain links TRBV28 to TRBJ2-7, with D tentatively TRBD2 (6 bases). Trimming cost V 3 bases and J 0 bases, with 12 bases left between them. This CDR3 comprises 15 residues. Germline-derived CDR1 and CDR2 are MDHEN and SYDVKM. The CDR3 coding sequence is TGTGCCAGCAGTTTTTTTCGGGGACTCTCCTACGAGCAGTACTTC. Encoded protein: CASSFFRGLSYEQYF.

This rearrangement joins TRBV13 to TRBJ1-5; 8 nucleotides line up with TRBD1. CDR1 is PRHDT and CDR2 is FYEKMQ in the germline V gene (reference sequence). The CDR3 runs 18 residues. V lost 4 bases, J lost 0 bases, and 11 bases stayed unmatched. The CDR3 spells CASSWWTGRRYSNQPQHF. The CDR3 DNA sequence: TGTGCCAGCAGCTGGTGGACAGGGCGGCGGTATAGCAATCAGCCCCAGCATTTT.

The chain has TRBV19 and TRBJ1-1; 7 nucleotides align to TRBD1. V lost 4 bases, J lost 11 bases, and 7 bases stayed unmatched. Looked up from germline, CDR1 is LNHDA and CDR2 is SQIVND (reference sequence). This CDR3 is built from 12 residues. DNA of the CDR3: TGTGCCAGTAGTACCACACAGGGGTGGGCTTTCTTT. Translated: CASSTTQGWAFF.

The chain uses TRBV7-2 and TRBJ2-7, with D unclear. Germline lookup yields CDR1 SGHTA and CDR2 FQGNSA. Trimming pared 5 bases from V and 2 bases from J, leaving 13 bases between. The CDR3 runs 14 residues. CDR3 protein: CASSRGISTYEQYF. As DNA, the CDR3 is TGTGCCAGCAGCCGCGGTATCAGTACCTACGAGCAGTACTTC.

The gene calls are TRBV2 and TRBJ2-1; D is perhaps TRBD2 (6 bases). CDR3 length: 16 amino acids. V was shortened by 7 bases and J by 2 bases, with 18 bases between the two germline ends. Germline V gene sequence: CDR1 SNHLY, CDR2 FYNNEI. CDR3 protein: CASNPVRLAPYNEQFF. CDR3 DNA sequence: TGTGCCAGCAACCCAGTCCGGCTAGCGCCCTACAATGAGCAGTTCTTC.

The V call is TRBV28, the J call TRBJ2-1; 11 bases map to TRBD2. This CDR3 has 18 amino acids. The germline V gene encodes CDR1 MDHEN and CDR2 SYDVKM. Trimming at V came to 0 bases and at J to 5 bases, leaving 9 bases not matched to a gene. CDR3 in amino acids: CASSLWVSGRGEDNEQFF. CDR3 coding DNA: TGTGCCAGCAGTTTATGGGTTAGCGGGAGGGGTGAAGACAATGAGCAGTTCTTC.

CDR3 sequence (DNA): TGCAGCGTTGTCCTGCCAGGGGGCTTCTATGGCTACACCTTC. It is translated as CSVVLPGGFYGYTF. J is TRBJ1-2 and V is TRBV29-1, with 8 bases fitting TRBD1. This CDR3 is 14 amino acids long. Trimming took 4 bases from V and 4 from J; bases not matched to a gene: 8. CDR1 SQVTM and CDR2 ANQGSEA come from the germline V gene.

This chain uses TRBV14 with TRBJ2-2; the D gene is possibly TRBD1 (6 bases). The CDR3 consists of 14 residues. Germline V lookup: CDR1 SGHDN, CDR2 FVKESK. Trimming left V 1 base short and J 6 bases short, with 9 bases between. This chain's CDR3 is CASSQGQGPGELFF. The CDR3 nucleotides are TGTGCCAGCAGCCAAGGTCAGGGGCCCGGGGAGCTGTTTTTT.

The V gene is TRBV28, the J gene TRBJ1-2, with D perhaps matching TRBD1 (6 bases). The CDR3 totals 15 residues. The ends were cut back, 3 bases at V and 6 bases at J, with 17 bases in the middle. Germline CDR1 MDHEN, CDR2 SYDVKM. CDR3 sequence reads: CASSFPRGGDNGYTF. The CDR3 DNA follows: TGTGCCAGCAGTTTCCCGAGGGGGGGGGATAATGGCTACACCTTC.

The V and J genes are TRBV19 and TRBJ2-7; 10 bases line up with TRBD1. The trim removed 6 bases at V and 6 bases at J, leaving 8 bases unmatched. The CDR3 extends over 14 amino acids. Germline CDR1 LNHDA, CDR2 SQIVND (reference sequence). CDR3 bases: TGTGCCAGTAGCGACGACAGGGGGCGCCGCGAGCAGTACTTC. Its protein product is CASSDDRGRREQYF.

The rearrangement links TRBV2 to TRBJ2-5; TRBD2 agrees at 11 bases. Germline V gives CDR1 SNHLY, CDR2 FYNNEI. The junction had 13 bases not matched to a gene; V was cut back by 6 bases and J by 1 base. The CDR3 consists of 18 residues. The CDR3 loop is CASRPLMETSGAQETQYF. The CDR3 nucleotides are TGTGCCAGCAGGCCCCTCATGGAGACTAGCGGGGCCCAAGAGACCCAGTACTTC.

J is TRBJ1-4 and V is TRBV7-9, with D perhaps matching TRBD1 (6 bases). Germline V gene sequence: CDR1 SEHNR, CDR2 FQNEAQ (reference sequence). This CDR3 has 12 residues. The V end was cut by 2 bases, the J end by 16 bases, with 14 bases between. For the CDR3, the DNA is TGTGCCAGCAGCTTAAGAGTGACGGGACAGTTTTTT. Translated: CASSLRVTGQFF.

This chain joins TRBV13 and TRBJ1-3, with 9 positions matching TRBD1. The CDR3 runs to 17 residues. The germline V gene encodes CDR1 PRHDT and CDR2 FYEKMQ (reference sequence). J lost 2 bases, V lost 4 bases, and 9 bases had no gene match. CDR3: CASSSRTGADAGNTIYF. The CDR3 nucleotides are TGTGCCAGCAGCTCCAGGACAGGGGCGGACGCTGGAAACACCATATATTTT.

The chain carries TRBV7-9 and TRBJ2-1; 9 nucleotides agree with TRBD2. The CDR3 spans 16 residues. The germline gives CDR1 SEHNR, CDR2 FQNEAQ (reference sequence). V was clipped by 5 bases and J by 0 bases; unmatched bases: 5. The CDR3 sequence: CASSTAGGISYNEQFF. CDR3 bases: TGTGCCAGCAGCACAGCGGGAGGTATCTCCTACAATGAGCAGTTCTTC.

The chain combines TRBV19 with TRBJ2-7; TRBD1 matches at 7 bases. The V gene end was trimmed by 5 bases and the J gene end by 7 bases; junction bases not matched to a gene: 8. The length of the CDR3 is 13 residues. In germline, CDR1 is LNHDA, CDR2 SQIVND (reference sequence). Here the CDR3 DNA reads TGTGCCAGTAGTGCCCGACAGGGCAGTGAGCAGTACTTC. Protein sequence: CASSARQGSEQYF.

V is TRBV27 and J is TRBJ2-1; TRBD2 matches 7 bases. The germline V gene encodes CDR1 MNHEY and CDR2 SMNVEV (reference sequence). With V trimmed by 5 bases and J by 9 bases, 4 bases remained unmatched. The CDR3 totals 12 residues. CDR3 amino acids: CASSLRGGEQFF. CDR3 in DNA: TGTGCCAGCAGTCTCCGCGGGGGTGAGCAGTTCTTC.

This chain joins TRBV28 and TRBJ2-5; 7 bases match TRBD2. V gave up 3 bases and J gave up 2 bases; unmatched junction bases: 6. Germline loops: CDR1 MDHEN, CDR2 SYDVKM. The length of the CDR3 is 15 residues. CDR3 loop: CASSLWGRAQETQYF. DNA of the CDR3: TGTGCCAGCAGTTTGTGGGGGAGGGCGCAAGAGACCCAGTACTTC.

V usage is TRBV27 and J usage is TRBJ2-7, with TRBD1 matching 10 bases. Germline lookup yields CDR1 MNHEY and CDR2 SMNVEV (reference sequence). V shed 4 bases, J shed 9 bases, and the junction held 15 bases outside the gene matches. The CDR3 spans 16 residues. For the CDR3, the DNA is TGTGCCAGCAGTTACCTACCCCCGGGACAGGGGTCCGGGCAGTACTTC. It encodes CASSYLPPGQGSGQYF.

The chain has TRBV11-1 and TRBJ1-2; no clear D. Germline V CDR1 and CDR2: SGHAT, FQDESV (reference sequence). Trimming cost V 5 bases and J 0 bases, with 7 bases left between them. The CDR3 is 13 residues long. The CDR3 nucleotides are TGTGCCAGCAGCCCAAACACTAACTATGGCTACACCTTC. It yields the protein CASSPNTNYGYTF.

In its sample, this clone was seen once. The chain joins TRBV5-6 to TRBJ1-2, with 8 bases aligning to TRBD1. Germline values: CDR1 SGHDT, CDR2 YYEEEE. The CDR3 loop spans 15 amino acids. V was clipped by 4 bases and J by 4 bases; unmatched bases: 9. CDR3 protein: CASSQQSTGVYGYTF. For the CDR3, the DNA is TGTGCCAGCAGCCAACAATCGACAGGGGTCTATGGCTACACCTTC.

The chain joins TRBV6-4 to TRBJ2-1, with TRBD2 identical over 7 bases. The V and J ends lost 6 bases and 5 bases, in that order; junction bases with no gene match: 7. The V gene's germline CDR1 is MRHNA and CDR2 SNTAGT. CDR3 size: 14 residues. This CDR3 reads CASRVAGGDNEQFF. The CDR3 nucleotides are TGTGCCAGCAGGGTAGCGGGTGGGGACAATGAGCAGTTCTTC.

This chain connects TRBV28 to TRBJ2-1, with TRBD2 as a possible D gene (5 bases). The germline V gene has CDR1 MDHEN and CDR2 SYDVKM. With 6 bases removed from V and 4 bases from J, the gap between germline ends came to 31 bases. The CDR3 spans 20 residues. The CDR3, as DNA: TGTGCCAGCAGGTCCAATACCATCTCTCTAGCTGGCTCAGTGTACAATGAGCAGTTCTTC. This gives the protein CASRSNTISLAGSVYNEQFF.

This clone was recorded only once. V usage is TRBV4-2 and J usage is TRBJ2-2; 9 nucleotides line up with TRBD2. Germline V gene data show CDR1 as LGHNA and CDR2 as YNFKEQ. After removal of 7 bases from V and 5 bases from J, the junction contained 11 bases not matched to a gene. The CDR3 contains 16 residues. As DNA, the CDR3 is TGTGCCAGCACCACGGACCCGGGACTAGCTACCGGGGAGCTGTTTTTT. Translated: CASTTDPGLATGELFF.